This TCR beta chain was documented in a study of Ad26.COV2.S vaccination and SARS-CoV-2 variants. Remarks on this clone: Its antigen is still unknown.

The germline V gene encodes CDR1 LNHNV and CDR2 YYDKDF (reference sequence). Trimming took 6 bases from V and 9 from J, leaving 18 bases between them. This CDR3 region has 14 residues. Regarding the study as a whole: There was a possibility that the TCR breadth and depth analyses underestimated total T cell responses.

Assay: immunoSEQ multiplex PCR; the TCRdb copy retains only in-frame clones and omits some. Of around 400,000 clones listed, roughly four fifths are singletons. Treatment defined: 15 to 20 received Ad26.COV2.S at low or high dose, single or two shots; roughly five received placebo; per-sample allocation not given. After the first vaccine or placebo injection, samples were drawn on day 63. The material sequenced was peripheral blood, taken in a trial of Ad26.COV2.S vaccine versus placebo. The chain has TRBV15 and TRBJ2-4; tentatively, D is TRBD1 (7 bases). The TCR was taken from a person between 18 and 59 years old who received the Ad26.COV2.S COVID-19 vaccine or a placebo. The CDR3 protein is CATREGAGGGIQYF. The CDR3, as DNA: TGTGCCACCAGGGAGGGGGCAGGGGGAGGCATTCAGTACTTC.